These T cell receptor beta chains were read from a single sample in a study of T cell repertoires and HLA-DP antigens. Sequenced by immunoSEQ multiplex PCR; TCRdb stores in-frame clones only, minus some. The profile shows about 73,000 clones, about 80% of them singletons. Antigen specificity for these receptors is unknown. The specimen was CD4+ T cells from PBMCs. The receptor set was obtained from a man in his sixties in good health and CMV-seronegative. CDR3s include the opening cysteine and the closing phenylalanine or tryptophan. D genes are given only for firm matches. Rows may omit the clone size; those that give it use once, few, many or a size class.

V: TRBV2
J: TRBJ1-6
D: TRBD1
size: -
CDR3: CASRPGQGSSPLHF
DNA: TGTGCCAGCAGACCGGGACAGGGTTCTTCACCCCTCCACTTT

V: TRBV7-2
J: TRBJ2-1
D: -
size: once
CDR3: CASSLVPDMGIEQFF
DNA: TGTGCCAGCAGCTTAGTTCCCGACATGGGGATTGAGCAGTTCTTC

V: TRBV6-5
J: TRBJ2-1
D: -
size: once
CDR3: CASSYGLGGNNEQFF
DNA: TGTGCCAGCAGTTACGGACTAGGGGGAAATAATGAGCAGTTCTTC

V: TRBV7-9
J: TRBJ1-6
D: -
size: few
CDR3: CASTEGGVYNSPLHF
DNA: TGTGCCAGCACAGAGGGGGGTGTTTATAATTCACCCCTCCACTTT

V: TRBV6-1
J: TRBJ2-7
D: TRBD2
size: -
CDR3: CASSPLAGVPYEQYF
DNA: TGTGCCAGCAGTCCCCTAGCGGGGGTTCCCTACGAGCAGTACTTC

V: TRBV1
J: TRBJ2-7
D: -
size: -
CDR3: CTSSHRDRGHEQYF
DNA: TGCACCAGCAGCCACCGAGACAGGGGCCACGAGCAGTACTTC

V: TRBV13
J: TRBJ2-2
D: -
size: -
CDR3: CASSEDRANTGELFF
DNA: TGTGCCAGCAGCGAAGACAGAGCGAACACCGGGGAGCTGTTTTTT

V: TRBV6-5
J: TRBJ2-3
D: TRBD2
size: -
CDR3: CASSPSGVGADTQYF
DNA: TGTGCCAGCAGTCCTAGCGGGGTGGGCGCAGATACGCAGTATTTT

V: TRBV5-5
J: TRBJ1-1
D: -
size: few
CDR3: CASGLWQLNTEAFF
DNA: TGTGCCAGCGGCTTGTGGCAGCTGAACACTGAAGCTTTCTTT

V: TRBV2
J: TRBJ2-7
D: -
size: few
CDR3: CASSGRRIAYEQYF
DNA: TGTGCCAGCAGTGGACGACGGATAGCCTACGAGCAGTACTTC

V: TRBV5-4
J: TRBJ1-1
D: -
size: few
CDR3: CASSLDRWGAEAFF
DNA: TGTGCCAGCAGCCTAGACAGGTGGGGGGCTGAAGCTTTCTTT

V: TRBV4-3
J: TRBJ2-2
D: -
size: -
CDR3: CASSQEGQNTGELFF
DNA: TGCGCCAGCAGCCAAGAGGGGCAGAACACCGGGGAGCTGTTTTTT

V: TRBV9
J: TRBJ2-3
D: -
size: -
CDR3: CASSVQSLAKGDTQYF
DNA: TGTGCCAGCAGCGTTCAGAGCCTAGCGAAGGGAGATACGCAGTATTTT

V: TRBV19
J: TRBJ1-2
D: -
size: -
CDR3: CASSIAGTPNYGYTF
DNA: TGTGCCAGTAGTATAGCCGGCACCCCTAACTATGGCTACACCTTC

V: TRBV15
J: TRBJ1-2
D: -
size: once
CDR3: CATSRQQGNYGYTF
DNA: TGTGCCACCAGCAGACAACAGGGCAACTATGGCTACACCTTC

V: TRBV5-4
J: TRBJ2-3
D: -
size: -
CDR3: CASSLDGGGPSNTQYF
DNA: TGTGCCAGCAGCTTGGACGGCGGGGGCCCCTCGAATACGCAGTATTTT

V: TRBV5-1
J: TRBJ2-1
D: TRBD2
size: -
CDR3: CASSFLAGNNEQFF
DNA: TGCGCCAGCAGCTTCCTAGCGGGAAACAATGAGCAGTTCTTC

V: TRBV6-6
J: TRBJ1-1
D: -
size: -
CDR3: CASSYRLTGAEAFF
DNA: TGTGCCAGCAGTTACCGGTTAACGGGCGCTGAAGCTTTCTTT

V: TRBV2
J: TRBJ1-2
D: -
size: -
CDR3: CASSPQGPYGYTF
DNA: TGTGCCAGCAGCCCACAGGGCCCTTATGGCTACACCTTC

V: TRBV5-6
J: TRBJ2-1
D: -
size: few
CDR3: CASSLAGAINEQFF
DNA: TGTGCCAGCAGCTTGGCAGGGGCGATCAATGAGCAGTTCTTC

V: TRBV18
J: TRBJ2-2
D: -
size: -
CDR3: CASSPQGSGELFF
DNA: TGTGCCAGCTCACCACAGGGTTCCGGGGAGCTGTTTTTT

V: TRBV30
J: TRBJ2-1
D: -
size: -
CDR3: CAWSPYNEQFF
DNA: TGTGCCTGGAGTCCCTACAATGAGCAGTTCTTC

V: TRBV6-5
J: TRBJ2-3
D: -
size: -
CDR3: CASSERDSTDTQYF
DNA: TGTGCCAGCAGTGAAAGGGACAGCACAGATACGCAGTATTTT

V: TRBV2
J: TRBJ2-5
D: -
size: -
CDR3: CASSEIRRQQETQYF
DNA: TGTGCCAGCAGTGAGATTAGAAGACAGCAAGAGACCCAGTACTTC

V: TRBV7-9
J: TRBJ2-2
D: TRBD2
size: once
CDR3: CASSLHVAGTGELFF
DNA: TGTGCCAGCAGCTTACATGTAGCGGGGACCGGGGAGCTGTTTTTT